These 10 T cell receptor beta chains were sequenced from one sample in a study of CD8 T cells in Susac syndrome (dated by TCRdb to the late 2010s). Libraries were made using the immunoSEQ multiplex PCR assay. RNA was extracted with the RNeasy kit and 0.5 to 1 ug was reverse transcribed using random hexamers. The raw public data were reprocessed by TCRdb itself: fastp quality trimming at Q25, MiXCR clonotype calling, in-frame beta chains only. Each CDR3 protein appears once, grouped with its most common genes and DNA. This sample gives a few hundred thousand distinct CDR3 sequences in total; approximately 90% of them show up just once. The ten largest clones add up to 0.1% to 0.15% of the sample. Sequenced input: CD8+ T cells from PBMCs. The receptors were gathered from a human donor with multiple sclerosis.

This clonotype appeared a single time. The chain joins TRBV9 to TRBJ1-2; 7 nucleotides align to TRBD1. CDR1 is SGDLS and CDR2 is YYNGEE in the germline V gene. V lost 0 bases to trimming and J lost 0 bases; unmatched junction nucleotides: 8. The length of the CDR3 is 17 residues. The CDR3 loop is CASSVAGRGITNYGYTF. CDR3 coding DNA: TGTGCCAGCAGCGTAGCTGGCAGGGGGATTACTAACTATGGCTACACCTTC.

The chain is built from TRBV5-6 and TRBJ2-7; a weak D match, TRBD2 (5 bases). Germline V lookup: CDR1 SGHDT, CDR2 YYEEEE. V lost 4 bases and J 1 base, leaving 9 bases between the germline ends. This CDR3 comprises 13 residues. This CDR3 reads CASSAGLSYEQYF. In DNA form, the CDR3 reads TGTGCCAGCAGCGCGGGCCTTTCCTACGAGCAGTACTTC.

V is TRBV19 and J is TRBJ2-7, with 8 bases fitting TRBD2. This CDR3 has 14 residues. The V gene's germline CDR1 is LNHDA and CDR2 SQIVND (reference sequence). Unmatched junction bases numbered 9, after V lost 9 bases and J lost 2 bases. CDR3 sequence (DNA): TGTGCCAGCGTAGATAGCGGGGCCACCTACGAGCAGTACTTC. Its translation is CASVDSGATYEQYF.

V usage is TRBV4-2 and J usage is TRBJ2-7, with D tentatively TRBD2 (5 bases). The CDR3 has 14 residues. Germline assignment: CDR1 LGHNA and CDR2 YNFKEQ. The germline V and J ends were trimmed by 4 bases and 0 bases, with 10 bases remaining between them. This CDR3 is CASSLERHSYEQYF. CDR3 DNA: TGTGCCAGCAGCCTCGAGCGGCACTCCTACGAGCAGTACTTC.

The chain carries TRBV27 and TRBJ2-7; no reliable D call. Germline CDR1 is MNHEY and CDR2 is SMNVEV (reference sequence). V lost 2 bases, J lost 4 bases, and 9 bases lay in between. The CDR3 sequence is 13 residues long. The DNA for the CDR3 is TGTGCCAGCAGTTTAGTTGTCAATTACGAGCAGTACTTC. It encodes CASSLVVNYEQYF.

The rearrangement links TRBV30 to TRBJ1-1; a weak D match, TRBD1 (6 bases). Germline V gene data show CDR1 as GTSNPN and CDR2 as SVGIG (reference sequence). CDR3 length equals 12 residues. V shed 5 bases and J shed 1 base, with 8 bases lying between them. This CDR3 is CAWGGGNTEAFF. The CDR3 DNA sequence: TGTGCCTGGGGAGGGGGGAACACTGAAGCTTTCTTT.

The rearrangement links TRBV5-1 to TRBJ2-1; D perhaps matches TRBD2 (5 bases). In germline, CDR1 is SGHRS, CDR2 YFSETQ. The V end was cut by 4 bases, the J end by 9 bases, with 20 bases between. There are 15 residues in the CDR3. The CDR3 DNA reads TGCGCCAGCAGCCCCGCCGCCCTGGATGAGGGTGAGCAGTTCTTC. It is translated as CASSPAALDEGEQFF.

The chain uses TRBV18 and TRBJ1-1, with D perhaps matching TRBD1 (6 bases). The CDR3 contains 14 residues. Germline-derived CDR1 and CDR2 are KGHSH and LQKENI. Trimming removed 2 bases at V and 0 bases at J, with 7 bases between. For the CDR3, the DNA is TGTGCCAGCTCACCAAGGGGGGTGAACACTGAAGCTTTCTTT. This sequence encodes CASSPRGVNTEAFF.

The genes are TRBV12-5 and TRBJ1-1; D unresolved. Trimming pared 0 bases from V and 4 bases from J, leaving 12 bases between. Per germline, CDR1 LGHNT and CDR2 FRNRAP. This CDR3 is 15 amino acids long. The CDR3 spells CASGLVRGIRTEAFF. For the CDR3, the DNA is TGTGCTAGTGGTTTGGTACGAGGGATTCGCACTGAAGCTTTCTTT. Using reference TRBV12-5 and TRBJ1-1 for the parts outside the CDR3, the full variable domain is DARVTQTPRHKVTEMGQEVTMRCQPILGHNTVFWYRQTMMQGLELLAYFRNRAPLDDSGMPKDRFSAEMPDATLATLKIQPSEPRDSAVYFCASGLVRGIRTEAFFGQGTRLTVV.

The chain has TRBV13 and TRBJ1-5; D gene ambiguous. The CDR3 consists of 12 residues. V lost 3 bases to trimming and J lost 9 bases, with 9 bases between them. Germline V lookup: CDR1 PRHDT, CDR2 FYEKMQ (reference sequence). The CDR3 loop is CASSLRGMPQHF. CDR3 nucleotides: TGTGCCAGCAGCTTGAGAGGGATGCCCCAGCATTTT.